Listed below are T cell receptor beta chains from one sample, sequenced in a study of monozygotic twins with inflammatory bowel disease. TCRdb re-called the 5' RACE reads and catalogs CDR3 proteins one per entry, DNA excluded. The repertoire table contains approximately 400,000 distinct CDR3 sequences. The sample was blood. These TCRs come from a human donor with ulcerative colitis or Crohn's disease, or a healthy co-twin of an affected twin (not recorded which). Both conserved end residues are part of each CDR3.

CASSFPGLAGNTQYF	TRBV27	TRBJ2-3
CASSLETGTDTQYF	TRBV5-1	TRBJ2-3
CASSLGWGSPDEQYF	TRBV5-1	TRBJ2-7
CASSPLPGLAGASTDTQYF	TRBV7-3	TRBJ2-3
CASSQESGDQETQYF	TRBV4-1	TRBJ2-5
CASSLVPEDTQYF	TRBV5-1	TRBJ2-3
CASSQEYWGGELFF	TRBV4-3	TRBJ2-2
CASSYDNEKLFF	TRBV6-6	TRBJ1-4
CASSLSSGGKDTEAFF	TRBV5-6	TRBJ1-1
CASMNRAMDTEAFF	TRBV11-2	TRBJ1-1
CAISEDSGRSQHF	TRBV10-3	TRBJ1-5
CASSFWDRGGQPQHF	TRBV5-8	TRBJ1-5
CASSKPGQGTDTQYF	TRBV12-3/TRBV12-4	TRBJ2-3
CSAPSPRPDTQYF	TRBV20-1	TRBJ2-3
CATQSGTLYNEQFF	TRBV24-1	TRBJ2-1
CASPTGPTGAGANVLTF	TRBV18	TRBJ2-6
CASSFRLAGADTQYF	TRBV3-1	TRBJ2-3
CASRQGSGELFF	TRBV24-1	TRBJ2-2
CASSLNANSGNTIYF	TRBV5-1	TRBJ1-3
CASSYRESSGNTIYF	TRBV7-8	TRBJ1-3
CASSLLRGKQFF	TRBV7-2	TRBJ2-1
CASSVGTSGGLGYNEQFF	TRBV9	TRBJ2-1
CSPTPREAGEKLFF	TRBV20-1	TRBJ1-4
CAWGLNADTQYF	TRBV30	TRBJ2-3
CASSAVRQGAKSSPLHF	TRBV2	TRBJ1-6
CASSFEGNSPLHF	TRBV5-1	TRBJ1-6